This T cell receptor beta chain was found in a study of blood T cell repertoires in COVID-19. Study as a whole: Samples representing acute and convalescent COVID-19 were sourced from the United States, Italy and Spain. T cells, B-cell-depleted T cells, or PBMCs provided the cDNA or gDNA that served as material.

In the original analysis: Quantification of nucleated cells was approximated via reference gene primer amplification. Repertoires were generated with immunoSEQ multiplex PCR, while TCRdb's copy carries only in-frame clones and drops some. V, J and clone size are taken as reported in that table, and D and trimming were inferred from the DNA itself. The sample has 200,000 to 250,000 clones; 80% to 90% are singletons. This CDR3 is 12 amino acids long. The ends were cut back, 1 base at V and 13 bases at J, with 11 bases in the middle. The germline gives CDR1 SEHNR, CDR2 FQNEAQ (reference sequence). This sequence joins TRBV7-9 and TRBJ2-1; D is unresolved. The sample consisted of peripheral blood. The receptor's source is a man aged 50 or older with active or convalescent COVID-19. The CDR3: CASSLVGRLQFF. The CDR3, as DNA: TGTGCCAGCAGCTTAGTCGGCAGGCTTCAGTTCTTC.